This T cell receptor (beta chain) was captured in a study of memory CD4+ T cells and cytomegalovirus serostatus. CDR3 length: 13 amino acids. CDR1 is LGHNT and CDR2 is FRNRAP in the germline V gene. V was pared by 2 bases and J by 6 bases, with 11 bases between. How the authors handled the data: After removing out-of-frame reads, over 2 million distinct TCRbeta sequences remained. Profiling relied on immunoSEQ multiplex PCR, and the TCRdb table lists in-frame clones only, not all of them. V and J calls and clone size are those listed in that table; D and trimming were worked out from the DNA. The data contain under 40,000 clones, approximately 79% of them seen just once; the ten biggest clones take up 5.3%. General observations from the study: Of 164 reported CMV TCRbeta sequences, around 63 were found in memory CD4+ repertoires. The CMV-associated TCR signature appears largely within the CD4+ memory repertoire.

This clone is labeled medium-sized (0.01 to 0.1%). Its target is not known. The sort gate was single viable CD3+CD4+CD8-CD45RO+ cells for memory CD4+ T cells. This receptor was obtained from an adult in good health and CMV-seropositive. The sample consisted of memory CD4+ T cells from blood. This chain links TRBV12-5 with TRBJ2-7; D possibly uses TRBD1 or TRBD2 (6 bases each). DNA for the CDR3: TGTGCTAGTGGTTTGTCGGGGGCCTCCGAGCAGTACTTC. Amino acids: CASGLSGASEQYF.